The 27 T cell receptor beta chains listed next were all sequenced from one sample in a study of T cells in Graves' hyperthyroidism and ophthalmopathy. There were TCR beta CDR3 regions amplified from RNA transcripts. First-round RT-PCR with HTBI primers amplified the TCR CDR3 region. MiXCR, run by TCRdb on the multiplex PCR reads, gives a single entry per CDR3 protein. The repertoire consists of roughly 400,000 distinct CDR3 sequences, with 15% to 17% occurring once and the leading ten covering roughly 26%. The sequencing input was blood. The receptors here all came from a woman aged 18 to 35 with Graves' hyperthyroidism that later progressed to Graves' ophthalmopathy.

This clonotype appeared many times. The chain combines TRBV4-3 with TRBJ1-1; no reliable D call. The CDR3 length is 14 residues. Germline V gene sequence: CDR1 LGHNA, CDR2 YSLEER. V lost 5 bases and J lost 1, with 11 bases in between. The CDR3 coding sequence is TGCGCCAGCAGCAGTTGGTGGGAGAACACTGAAGCTTTCTTT. It specifies CASSSWWENTEAFF.

This clonotype was counted ten times or more. The gene calls are TRBV7-2 and TRBJ2-2; 7 nucleotides line up with TRBD2. Germline V gives CDR1 SGHTA, CDR2 FQGNSA. Germline trimming cut 0 bases from V and 4 bases from J; bases unmatched to any gene: 8. There are 17 residues in the CDR3. CDR3 nucleotides: TGTGCCAGCAGCTTAGCGGCGGGAGTATCCGGCACCGGGGAGCTGTTTTTT. As protein: CASSLAAGVSGTGELFF.

The sample holds many counts of this clonotype. This rearrangement joins TRBV4-3 to TRBJ2-7; 7 bases agree with TRBD2. Germline assignment: CDR1 LGHNA and CDR2 YSLEER. V lost 1 base and J lost 8; bases outside the gene matches: 2. The CDR3 consists of 12 residues. CDR3 coding DNA: TGCGCCAGCAGCCAAGCGGGAGGACAGCAGTACTTC. Translation gives CASSQAGGQQYF.

This clonotype was observed at least ten times. This chain links TRBV12-3 or TRBV12-4 with TRBJ2-5; maybe TRBD2 (5 bases). V was pared by 3 bases and J by 7 bases, with 6 bases between. The CDR3 runs 11 residues. The CDR3 reads CASSFGGTQYF. The CDR3 DNA sequence: TGTGCCAGCAGTTTCGGAGGGACCCAGTACTTC.

This clonotype occurred many times. This chain uses TRBV18 with TRBJ2-3; no reliable D call. V dropped 0 bases and J dropped 0 bases, with 4 bases sitting between them. CDR1 KGHSH and CDR2 LQKENI come from the germline V gene. The CDR3 totals 14 residues. CDR3 nucleotide sequence: TGTGCCAGCTCACCACCTAGTAGCACAGATACGCAGTATTTT. The encoded protein is CASSPPSSTDTQYF.

This clonotype was counted ten times or more. This sequence joins TRBV20-1 and TRBJ2-1, with 10 bases fitting TRBD2. Germline-derived CDR1 and CDR2 are DFQATT and SNEGSKA (reference sequence). The CDR3 has 16 amino acids. V dropped 6 bases and J dropped 7; count of bases not matched to a gene: 15. CDR3 coding DNA: TGCAGTGCCCGGGGGGCTAGCGGGAGAAGATCGAATGAGCAGTTCTTC. Encoded protein: CSARGASGRRSNEQFF.

For this clonotype: Since a much larger clone is just one base distant, this may be a read error. This chain joins TRBV30 and TRBJ1-4; D call uncertain. The V end was cut by 5 bases, the J end by 3 bases, with 10 bases between. This CDR3 spans 13 amino acids. Looked up from germline, CDR1 is GTSNPN and CDR2 is SVGIG (reference sequence). In DNA form, the CDR3 reads TGTGCCTGGGACCCGATGGCTAATGAAAAACTGTTTTTT. Amino acid sequence: CAWDPMANEKLFF.

V gene TRBV20-1 combines with J gene TRBJ2-2, with 13 bases that match TRBD2. The germline V gene encodes CDR1 DFQATT and CDR2 SNEGSKA (reference sequence). This CDR3 has 15 residues. V was pared by 5 bases and J by 9 bases, with 9 bases of the junction left unmatched. The CDR3 region is CSASLAGGLGRELFF. The CDR3 region has the DNA TGCAGTGCTTCACTAGCGGGAGGGTTGGGTAGGGAGCTGTTTTTT.

This clonotype was observed at least ten times. The gene calls are TRBV2 and TRBJ1-2; D remains ambiguous. The CDR3 covers 12 residues. Trimming cost V 11 bases and J 5 bases, with 15 bases left between them. The germline gives CDR1 SNHLY, CDR2 FYNNEI. Written as DNA, the CDR3 is TGTGCCGCCCTCGAAGGCCCGTATGGCTACACCTTC. Translated, it gives CAALEGPYGYTF. The full variable domain, in which reference TRBV2 and TRBJ1-2 provide the parts outside the CDR3, is EPEVTQTPSHQVTQMGQEVILRCVPISNHLYFYWYRQILGQKVEFLVSFYNNEISEKSEIFDDQFSVERPDGSNFTLKIRSTKLEDSAMYFCAALEGPYGYTFGSGTRLTVV.

This clonotype was counted ten times or more. This sequence joins TRBV7-9 and TRBJ2-7; 13 positions match TRBD2. Trimming removed 0 bases from V and 5 bases from J; junction bases left unmatched: 7. Germline CDR1 and CDR2: SEHNR and FQNEAQ (reference sequence). The CDR3 loop spans 17 amino acids. The CDR3 DNA sequence: TGTGCCAGCAGCTTAGCTCTATCCGGGACTAGCGGGGACGAGCAGTACTTC. This translates into CASSLALSGTSGDEQYF.

This clonotype was seen ten or more times. This chain links TRBV20-1 with TRBJ2-1; perhaps TRBD2 as D (5 bases). Germline loops: CDR1 DFQATT, CDR2 SNEGSKA (reference sequence). This CDR3 has 15 residues. The V and J ends lost 6 bases and 5 bases respectively, with 20 bases between them. The CDR3 sequence: CSAPSLGGLNNEQFF. CDR3 bases: TGCAGTGCCCCCTCATTGGGCGGGCTAAACAATGAGCAGTTCTTC.

At least ten counts were recorded for this clonotype. The chain carries TRBV3-1 and TRBJ2-3; D is perhaps TRBD2 (6 bases). CDR1 and CDR2 from the germline V gene are LGHDT and YNNKEL (reference sequence). V lost 6 bases and J lost 6, with 22 bases in between. CDR3 size: 16 residues. This chain's CDR3 is CASSPSGGGIRDTQYF. The CDR3, as DNA: TGTGCCAGCAGTCCAAGCGGAGGCGGGATCAGGGATACGCAGTATTTT.

V is TRBV7-2 and J is TRBJ2-1; no firm D call. V lost 5 bases and J lost 0, with 11 bases in between. The length of the CDR3 is 15 residues. From germline, CDR1 is SGHTA and CDR2 FQGNSA. As DNA, the CDR3 is TGTGCCAGCAGCAACCGGGTTAACTCCTACAATGAGCAGTTCTTC. It specifies CASSNRVNSYNEQFF. The whole variable domain, filled in from reference TRBV7-2 and TRBJ2-1, reads GAGVSQSPSNKVTEKGKDVELRCDPISGHTALYWYRQSLGQGLEFLIYFQGNSAPDKSGLPSDRFSAERTGGSVSTLTIQRTQQEDSAVYLCASSNRVNSYNEQFFGPGTRLTVL.

This clonotype was seen many times. V and J are TRBV2 and TRBJ2-5, with 9 positions matching TRBD2. The CDR3 extends over 13 amino acids. Germline V gives CDR1 SNHLY, CDR2 FYNNEI. V shed 7 bases and J 4 bases; nucleotides not matched to a gene: 4. The CDR3 is CASKAGGGETQYF. The CDR3 DNA reads TGTGCCAGCAAAGCGGGGGGCGGAGAGACCCAGTACTTC.

This clonotype appeared many times. V usage is TRBV3-1 and J usage is TRBJ2-7; 10 bases are a match to TRBD2. This CDR3 contains 16 residues. CDR1 and CDR2 from the germline V gene are LGHDT and YNNKEL (reference sequence). The ends lost 4 bases at V and 4 bases at J; junction bases unmatched: 10. The CDR3: CASSPLILAGLYEQYF. The CDR3 bases are TGTGCCAGCAGCCCACTGATACTAGCGGGACTATACGAGCAGTACTTC.

The chain recombines TRBV6-1 with TRBJ2-3; D is ambiguous. CDR3 length: 13 residues. The germline V and J ends were trimmed by 8 bases and 5 bases, with 14 bases remaining between them. Looked up from germline, CDR1 is MNHNS and CDR2 is SASEGT. CDR3: CASAPLIRDTQYF. The CDR3 DNA follows: TGTGCCAGCGCCCCCCTTATTCGAGATACGCAGTATTTT.

This clonotype occurred many times. The chain carries TRBV7-3 and TRBJ2-7; a possible D gene is TRBD1 (6 bases). V dropped 3 bases and J dropped 2 bases, with 11 bases sitting between them. The CDR3 spans 14 residues. Germline CDR1 SGHTA, CDR2 FQGTGA. The CDR3 DNA follows: TGTGCCAGCAGCTTCCCGACAGGACCCTACGAGCAGTACTTC. This translates into CASSFPTGPYEQYF.

J is TRBJ2-3 and V is TRBV7-2, with TRBD1 matching over 9 bases. J gave up 4 bases and V 6 bases, and 8 bases lay outside the gene matches. CDR1 and CDR2 (germline): SGHTA, FQGNSA. The CDR3 sequence is 15 residues long. The CDR3 is CASRPRDRVADTQYF. CDR3 coding DNA: TGTGCCAGCAGGCCCCGGGACAGGGTAGCAGATACGCAGTATTTT.

This clonotype showed up just a few times. For the CDR3, the DNA is TGTGCCAGCAGCCAAGTTGGTTTAGGCAGGGACAATCAGCCCCAGCATTTT. It encodes CASSQVGLGRDNQPQHF. The J gene is TRBJ1-5, the V gene TRBV4-2; D might be TRBD1 (5 bases). Germline loops: CDR1 LGHNA, CDR2 YNFKEQ. V gave up 1 base and J gave up 3 bases, with 16 bases separating them. The CDR3 consists of 17 residues.

This clonotype was detected many times. This chain links TRBV9 with TRBJ2-7, with D possibly matching TRBD1 (7 bases). The V and J ends lost 3 bases and 2 bases respectively, with 21 bases between them. Looked up from germline, CDR1 is SGDLS and CDR2 is YYNGEE. The CDR3 is made up of 17 amino acids. The CDR3 loop is CASSGDSEGALAYEQYF. CDR3 nucleotide sequence: TGTGCCAGCAGCGGAGATTCGGAGGGGGCCCTCGCCTACGAGCAGTACTTC.

This clonotype was counted at least ten times. The chain employs TRBV7-9 and TRBJ2-1, with no clear D. This CDR3 contains 12 residues. Between the trimmed V and J ends, which lost 1 base and 8 bases, there was a span of 6 bases. Germline V CDR1 and CDR2: SEHNR, FQNEAQ (reference sequence). The DNA for the CDR3 is TGTGCCAGCAGCTTAGGGGGATATGAGCAGTTCTTC. Its translation is CASSLGGYEQFF.

The V gene is TRBV19, the J gene TRBJ1-5, with D uncertain. Trimming removed 1 base at V and 0 bases at J, with 7 bases between. The CDR3 spans 15 residues. The germline CDR1 and CDR2 sequences are LNHDA and SQIVND (reference sequence). The CDR3 here is CASSIGGNSNQPQHF. In nucleotides, the CDR3 is TGTGCCAGTAGTATAGGGGGAAATAGCAATCAGCCCCAGCATTTT.

This clonotype was observed a handful of times. This chain joins TRBV18 and TRBJ1-2; D unclear. Per germline, CDR1 KGHSH and CDR2 LQKENI. V gave up 0 bases and J gave up 0 bases, with 8 bases separating them. This CDR3 is 15 amino acids long. The CDR3 region has the DNA TGTGCCAGCTCACCACCTGCTAGAGCTAACTATGGCTACACCTTC. Protein: CASSPPARANYGYTF.

This clonotype was counted many times. V and J are TRBV28 and TRBJ2-5, with 8 bases lining up with TRBD1. With 6 bases clipped from V and 1 base from J, the junction kept 16 bases outside the gene matches. The CDR3 totals 18 residues. The V gene's germline CDR1 is MDHEN and CDR2 SYDVKM. This CDR3 is CASSPGTGPVSSQETQYF. CDR3 nucleotides: TGTGCCAGCAGCCCCGGGACAGGTCCGGTGTCCTCCCAAGAGACCCAGTACTTC.

The chain links TRBV30 to TRBJ2-7; D tentatively reads TRBD1 or TRBD2 (5 bases each). The CDR3 is made up of 15 amino acids. Germline loops: CDR1 GTSNPN, CDR2 SVGIG (reference sequence). V was pared by 0 bases and J by 1 base, with 13 bases between. This chain's CDR3 is CAWSVTGPTSYEQYF. CDR3 DNA: TGTGCCTGGAGTGTAACGGGACCCACGTCCTACGAGCAGTACTTC.

A remark on this clonotype: This may come from a read error, since a much larger clone is one base off. The chain has TRBV30 and TRBJ2-7; a possible D gene is TRBD2 (6 bases). CDR3 length: 15 residues. V was cut by 0 bases and J by 7 bases, with 19 bases left in between. Germline CDR1 is GTSNPN and CDR2 is SVGIG (reference sequence). The CDR3 DNA is TGTGCCTGGAGTGTGGAAAGGAGGCCTGGGAGGGAGCAGTACTTC. Protein: CAWSVERRPGREQYF.

This clonotype has ten or more counts. The CDR3 DNA follows: TGTGCCAGCAGTCCCAAGACTAGCGGGGCCGGGGAGCTGTTTTTT. Amino acids: CASSPKTSGAGELFF. The rearrangement joins TRBV12-3 or TRBV12-4 to TRBJ2-2; 11 nucleotides line up with TRBD2. The ends lost 5 bases at V and 6 bases at J; junction bases unmatched: 5. The CDR3 is made up of 15 amino acids.